This T cell receptor (beta chain) was obtained from a study of T cells after yellow fever vaccination. Universal primer sites and UMIs were introduced during 5'RACE template-switching synthesis of TCR cDNA. TCRdb reprocessed the 5' RACE reads via MiXCR and lists one record per CDR3 protein. The data show around 550,000 distinct CDR3 sequences, about a fifth seen once. The CDR3 consists of 13 residues. The germline CDR1 and CDR2 sequences are MNHNS and SASEGT. V was trimmed by 5 bases and J by 15 bases, leaving 20 bases between them. This clonotype has more than one count but fewer than ten. Antigen unknown. Study-level findings and limits: Most clones from primary vaccination were detected again post-booster (96% CD4, 70% to 90% CD8).

This clonotype was sampled from a man between 25 and 39 years old who received the YFV17D yellow fever vaccine. This specimen was PBMCs, taken 15 days after the yellow fever booster vaccination. The rearrangement joins TRBV6-1 to TRBJ2-1; D assignment may be TRBD1 or TRBD2 (5 bases each). The CDR3 loop reads CASSITAGTFPFF. As DNA, the CDR3 is TGTGCCAGCAGTATTACCGCCGGGACCTTTCCGTTCTTC.